The rows below give T cell receptor beta chains drawn from one sample of a study of blood T cell repertoires in COVID-19. This table comes from immunoSEQ multiplex PCR, and its TCRdb copy is limited to in-frame clones, with some not included. The table records around 81,000 clones, 88% of them present only once. Source material: peripheral blood. The receptors here all came from a woman over 75 with acute or convalescent COVID-19. CDR3s leave out the opening cysteine and the closing phenylalanine or tryptophan. Each record gives: V gene, D gene, CDR3 length, J gene, CDR3 protein. D genes are given only for firm matches.

>TRBV5-1|-|12|TRBJ2-7
ASSLYRAYYEQY
>TRBV20-1|-|9|TRBJ1-2
SARGDYGYT
>TRBV6-5|TRBD1|12|TRBJ1-2
ASSQTGTAGGYT
>TRBV10-3|-|14|TRBJ1-4
AISGGGSATNEKLF
>TRBV7-6|-|13|TRBJ2-7
ASSLRERRANEQY
>TRBV24-1|-|12|TRBJ2-1
ATSRGPLYNEQF
>TRBV29-1|-|12|TRBJ2-3
SVDPARGGGTQY
>TRBV11-2|TRBD1|12|TRBJ1-6
ASSLLQGNSPLH
>TRBV19|TRBD1|11|TRBJ1-5
ASNDRGNQPQH
>TRBV20-1|-|8|TRBJ1-2
SASPPGYT
>TRBV6-5|-|12|TRBJ2-1
ASRGSGTNNEQF
>TRBV4-1|-|11|TRBJ2-3
ASSQAGTDTQY
>TRBV19|-|10|TRBJ1-1
ASSTGFTEAF
>TRBV10-3|TRBD1|11|TRBJ1-5
AINGQGDQPQH
>TRBV7-2|-|9|TRBJ2-7
ASRRTGEQY
>TRBV7-2|-|12|TRBJ1-1
ASSLGGQNTEAF
>TRBV9|TRBD2|14|TRBJ2-5
ASRRGAGELGETQY